This T cell receptor (beta chain) comes out of a study of cytomegalovirus exposure and HLA in healthy donors. Primers included in the PCR were 60 Vbeta and 13 Jbeta primers. The protocol was immunoSEQ multiplex PCR, while the TCRdb copy is restricted to in-frame clones and leaves out a portion. The sample includes around 97,000 clones, approximately 66% of them seen just once. The germline V gene encodes CDR1 SGHVS and CDR2 FQNEAQ. The V gene end was trimmed by 6 bases and the J gene end by 4 bases; junction bases not matched to a gene: 12. This CDR3 is 15 amino acids long. This receptor was identified in a woman aged 45 to 65 in good health and CMV-seronegative. Sequencing input: PBMCs. V gene TRBV7-8 combines with J gene TRBJ2-7, with 7 positions matching TRBD2. This CDR3 is CASSTAGNGFYEQYF. In DNA, the CDR3 is TGTGCCAGCAGTACAGCGGGGAACGGGTTTTACGAGCAGTACTTC.